This T cell receptor beta chain was recorded in a study of CD4+ T cells in melanoma. Study outcomes and limitations: Neoantigen-specific CD4+ T cells in melanoma reportedly had diverse differentiation states.

This CDR3 is 13 amino acids long. Between the trimmed V and J ends, which lost 5 bases and 9 bases, there was a span of 16 bases. CDR1 and CDR2 from the germline V gene are KGHSH and LQKENI. Profiled with immunoSEQ multiplex PCR; TCRdb holds only in-frame clones, not every one. The top ten hold roughly 15% of the sample, which has just over 14,000 clones, approximately 63% seen once. Concerning this clone itself: The antigen is not known.

The rearrangement links TRBV18 to TRBJ1-2; TRBD1 might be the D (5 bases). Sequenced material: cells from a culture (not recorded whether cultured in vitro). The TCR comes from a human donor with melanoma. The DNA for the CDR3 is TGTGCCAGCTCAGTCCAGGGTATAAGCAGCTACACCTTC. Residues: CASSVQGISSYTF.